This note documents a single TCR beta chain sequence. What it binds is unknown. The healthy adult donors were HIV-negative and reported no recent acute infections or vaccinations. Looked up from germline, CDR1 is SGHDT and CDR2 is YYEEEE. The CDR3 spans 13 residues. Trimming cost V 4 bases and J 8 bases; bases outside gene matches: 5. The data were taken from a study of shared clonotypes between healthy human individuals. Overall study results and limits: Clonotype sharing across donors was expected to vary with sequencing depth. In having few donors, the study represented limited genetic and exposure-history diversity.

The repertoire was sequenced with immunoSEQ multiplex PCR; TCRdb's copy has only in-frame clones and lacks some. Here the sample spans roughly 1 million clones, 70% to 80% being singletons. The receptor was derived from a man between 18 and 29 years old in good health. Some clones in this sample may be carry-over from other donors' samples. The sequenced material came from memory CD4+ T cells from PBMCs. As to subset: CD45RA-negative fraction. This rearrangement joins TRBV5-6 to TRBJ1-2, with 10 bases aligning to TRBD1. In DNA form, the CDR3 reads TGTGCCAGCAGCCGGGACAGGGGCTTCGGCTACACCTTC. This gives the protein CASSRDRGFGYTF.